This passage covers 25 T cell receptor beta chains from one sample sequenced in a study of T cell repertoires in ileal Crohn's disease. The time point is: inflamed ileum from the surgical specimen. Measured with immunoSEQ multiplex PCR; TCRdb has only the in-frame clones, and not every one. The sample has nearly 5,500 clones, 82% seen once. Sequenced: ileal tissue. These receptor sequences come from an adult with Crohn's disease.

This rearrangement joins TRBV7-9 to TRBJ2-7; no definite D call. The length of the CDR3 is 12 residues. CDR1 and CDR2 (germline): SEHNR, FQNEAQ (reference sequence). Between the trimmed V and J ends, which lost 1 base and 4 bases, there was a span of 5 bases. This CDR3 is CASSLVSYEQYF. The CDR3 DNA reads TGTGCCAGCAGCTTAGTCAGTTACGAGCAGTACTTC.

The rearrangement uses TRBV28 and TRBJ2-2; D may be TRBD2 (6 bases). Trimming shortened V by 6 bases and J by 0 bases, and 11 bases separated the two germline ends. This CDR3 spans 15 amino acids. The germline V gene has CDR1 MDHEN and CDR2 SYDVKM. CDR3 in DNA: TGTGCCAGCAGCCTTAGCGGTACGAACACCGGGGAGCTGTTTTTT. The encoded protein is CASSLSGTNTGELFF.

The chain couples TRBV28 to TRBJ2-3, with 9 bases that match TRBD2. V was clipped by 6 bases and J by 3 bases; unmatched bases: 16. The CDR3 runs to 18 residues. Germline CDR1 MDHEN, CDR2 SYDVKM. CDR3 loop: CASRQGGASGMGTDTQYF. The CDR3 coding sequence is TGTGCCAGCAGGCAGGGTGGGGCTAGCGGGATGGGTACAGATACGCAGTATTTT. Full variable domain (remainder filled in from reference TRBV28 and TRBJ2-3): DVKVTQSSRYLVKRTGEKVFLECVQDMDHENMFWYRQDPGLGLRLIYFSYDVKMKEKGDIPEGYSVSREKKERFSLILESASTNQTSMYLCASRQGGASGMGTDTQYFGPGTRLTVL.

The chain recombines TRBV5-1 with TRBJ1-4; 7 bases align to TRBD1. Unmatched junction bases numbered 13, after V lost 0 bases and J lost 5 bases. The CDR3 consists of 18 residues. In germline, CDR1 is SGHRS, CDR2 YFSETQ. CDR3 bases: TGCGCCAGCAGCTTGGCAGAGGGAAGAGGGGGCTTGAATGAAAAACTGTTTTTT. Its translation: CASSLAEGRGGLNEKLFF. Variable domain in full (rest from reference TRBV5-1 and TRBJ1-4): KAGVTQTPRYLIKTRGQQVTLSCSPISGHRSVSWYQQTPGQGLQFLFEYFSETQRNKGNFPGRFSGRQFSNSRSEMNVSTLELGDSALYLCASSLAEGRGGLNEKLFFGSGTQLSVL.

This sequence joins TRBV5-4 and TRBJ2-5; 8 positions match TRBD1. Trimming cost V 2 bases and J 4 bases; bases outside gene matches: 1. Germline CDR1 is SGHNT and CDR2 is YYREEE (reference sequence). The CDR3 length is 13 residues. CDR3 in DNA: TGTGCCAGCAGCTTTACAGGGGGAGAGACCCAGTACTTC. Translated, it gives CASSFTGGETQYF.

As DNA, the CDR3 is TGTGCCAGTAGTAGGACCCGGACAGGGGGGCAGTATAATTCACCCCTCCACTTT. This encodes CASSRTRTGGQYNSPLHF. The chain combines TRBV19 with TRBJ1-6, with 10 bases identical to TRBD1. Germline V gene sequence: CDR1 LNHDA, CDR2 SQIVND (reference sequence). The CDR3 runs to 18 residues. Germline trimming cut 4 bases from V and 4 bases from J; bases unmatched to any gene: 10.

V and J are TRBV2 and TRBJ1-3; D is perhaps TRBD1 (6 bases). The V and J ends lost 5 bases and 2 bases respectively, with 10 bases between them. Germline CDR1 and CDR2: SNHLY and FYNNEI. The CDR3 length is 14 residues. The CDR3 protein is CASSTTGTGNTIYF. The CDR3 nucleotides are TGTGCCAGCAGTACCACAGGGACTGGAAACACCATATATTTT.

The chain employs TRBV4-1 and TRBJ2-1; 10 bases are shared with TRBD2. Trimming took 1 base from V and 14 from J; bases not matched to a gene: 5. In germline, CDR1 is MGHRA, CDR2 YSYEKL. The CDR3 extends over 13 amino acids. CDR3 region: CASSQGRSGGEFF. DNA for the CDR3: TGCGCCAGCAGCCAAGGAAGGAGCGGGGGGGAGTTCTTC.

The J gene is TRBJ2-7, the V gene TRBV9; the D gene could be TRBD1 or TRBD2 (5 bases each). This CDR3 is built from 14 residues. Trimming took off 3 bases at V and 0 bases at J, with 10 bases between the two ends. Germline-derived CDR1 and CDR2 are SGDLS and YYNGEE. The DNA of the CDR3 is TGTGCCAGCAGCGGGGACGGTCGCTCCTACGAGCAGTACTTC. Translated: CASSGDGRSYEQYF.

The chain combines TRBV6-1 with TRBJ2-7; possible D gene TRBD2, 5 bases. V shed 3 bases and J shed 5 bases, with 14 bases lying between them. The CDR3 spans 14 residues. Per germline, CDR1 MNHNS and CDR2 SASEGT. The CDR3 coding sequence is TGTGCCAGCAGTGAGATTGGAGGAAAAGACGAGCAGTACTTC. It encodes CASSEIGGKDEQYF.

The genes are TRBV7-3 and TRBJ2-1; 10 bases agree with TRBD2. The V gene end was trimmed by 5 bases and the J gene end by 8 bases; junction bases not matched to a gene: 15. This CDR3 is 17 amino acids long. CDR1 is SGHTA and CDR2 is FQGTGA in the germline V gene. The CDR3 reads CASSPTGGVAGGDEQFF. The CDR3 DNA sequence: TGTGCCAGCAGCCCCACCGGTGGGGTAGCGGGGGGCGATGAGCAGTTCTTC.

This clone has just one count. The rearrangement links TRBV14 to TRBJ2-7; 8 bases are shared with TRBD2. J lost 3 bases, V lost 1 base, and 8 bases had no gene match. CDR1 and CDR2 (germline): SGHDN, FVKESK. This CDR3 is 16 amino acids long. Here the CDR3 reads CASSQGAPGLGYEQYF. CDR3 nucleotide sequence: TGTGCCAGCAGCCAAGGGGCTCCGGGACTAGGCTACGAGCAGTACTTC. Full variable domain (outside the CDR3, taken from reference TRBV14 and TRBJ2-7): EAGVTQFPSHSVIEKGQTVTLRCDPISGHDNLYWYRRVMGKEIKFLLHFVKESKQDESGMPNNRFLAERTGGTYSTLKVQPAELEDSGVYFCASSQGAPGLGYEQYFGPGTRLTVT.

V is TRBV5-1 and J is TRBJ2-2; D is tentatively TRBD1 or TRBD2 (5 bases each). CDR3 length equals 16 residues. V gave up 2 bases and J gave up 1 base, with 12 bases separating them. Germline loops: CDR1 SGHRS, CDR2 YFSETQ. CDR3 nucleotide sequence: TGCGCCAGCAGCTTAACGGGGACGAGGAACACCGGGGAGCTGTTTTTT. This gives the protein CASSLTGTRNTGELFF.

The chain combines TRBV9 with TRBJ2-1, with D perhaps TRBD1 (6 bases). Germline V gene lookup returns CDR1 SGDLS and CDR2 YYNGEE. The CDR3 loop spans 15 amino acids. V shed 10 bases and J shed 6 bases, with 23 bases lying between them. As DNA, the CDR3 is TGTGCCTCGAATCCGGGACACAATACCCCCAATGAGCAGTTCTTC. Translating it yields CASNPGHNTPNEQFF. Together with reference TRBV9 and TRBJ2-1, the CDR3 gives the full variable domain: DSGVTQTPKHLITATGQRVTLRCSPRSGDLSVYWYQQSLDQGLQFLIQYYNGEERAKGNILERFSAQQFPDLHSELNLSSLELGDSALYFCASNPGHNTPNEQFFGPGTRLTVL.

This clone was seen once. The rearrangement joins TRBV28 to TRBJ2-3; perhaps TRBD2 as D (6 bases). The V and J ends lost 7 bases and 1 base respectively, with 15 bases between them. The length of the CDR3 is 15 residues. CDR1 and CDR2 (germline): MDHEN, SYDVKM. In DNA, the CDR3 is TGTGCCAGCACCTTGGGGTCGGGAGGCACAGATACGCAGTATTTT. Translating it yields CASTLGSGGTDTQYF.

The rearrangement links TRBV18 to TRBJ2-2, with 9 bases identical to TRBD1. The CDR3 runs 18 residues. Losses at the gene ends were 1 base for V and 0 bases for J; bases not matched to a gene: 6. Germline V CDR1 and CDR2: KGHSH, LQKENI. CDR3 sequence reads: CASSPRAGTGSNTGELFF. The CDR3, as DNA: TGTGCCAGCTCACCACGGGCCGGGACAGGGTCGAACACCGGGGAGCTGTTTTTT.

The genes are TRBV6-1 and TRBJ2-3; D is unresolved. The CDR3 is made up of 13 amino acids. Trimming removed 6 bases from V and 1 base from J, with 8 bases in between. Germline values: CDR1 MNHNS, CDR2 SASEGT. The CDR3, as DNA: TGTGCCAGCAGGGGTGAGCGCACAGATACGCAGTATTTT. It yields the protein CASRGERTDTQYF.

The rearrangement joins TRBV29-1 to TRBJ1-2; TRBD1 might be the D (6 bases). The CDR3 extends over 11 amino acids. Germline assignment: CDR1 SQVTM and CDR2 ANQGSEA. The ends were cut back, 3 bases at V and 7 bases at J, with 9 bases in the middle. This CDR3 reads CSVEAGAGYTF. As DNA, the CDR3 is TGCAGCGTTGAGGCAGGGGCTGGCTACACCTTC.

In this sample, this clone turned up a few times. The J gene is TRBJ2-5, the V gene TRBV27; TRBD2 matches at 7 bases. The junction had 8 bases not matched to a gene; V was cut back by 6 bases and J by 7 bases. This CDR3 comprises 13 residues. CDR1 and CDR2 from the germline V gene are MNHEY and SMNVEV (reference sequence). The CDR3: CASRGGSGGTQYF. The CDR3 nucleotides read TGTGCCAGCAGGGGAGGGTCGGGAGGGACCCAGTACTTC.

The chain joins TRBV5-1 to TRBJ2-3; perhaps TRBD1 as D (6 bases). Germline lookup yields CDR1 SGHRS and CDR2 YFSETQ. V was pared by 5 bases and J by 0 bases, with 13 bases between. The length of the CDR3 is 15 residues. CDR3 DNA sequence: TGCGCCAGCAGTCAGACAGGCTCTAGCACAGATACGCAGTATTTT. Residues: CASSQTGSSTDTQYF.

CDR3 residues: CASSIVGGQGYNSPLHF. CDR3 nucleotide sequence: TGTGCCAGTAGTATAGTGGGAGGACAGGGGTATAATTCACCCCTCCACTTT. The chain couples TRBV19 to TRBJ1-6; TRBD1 matches 9 bases. Germline V lookup: CDR1 LNHDA, CDR2 SQIVND (reference sequence). This CDR3 has 17 amino acids. J was trimmed by 4 bases and V by 1 base; bases with no gene match: 5.

The chain has TRBV5-1 and TRBJ2-7, with D tentatively TRBD2 (7 bases). Germline lookup yields CDR1 SGHRS and CDR2 YFSETQ. This CDR3 is 13 amino acids long. V lost 2 bases and J 5 bases, leaving 11 bases between the germline ends. The CDR3 loop reads CASSFTGRDEQYF. The CDR3 nucleotides read TGCGCCAGCAGCTTCACAGGGAGGGACGAGCAGTACTTC.

This clone was detected a few times. CDR3 protein: CASSARLAGGDTQYF. The CDR3 region has the DNA TGTGCCAGCAGCGCACGACTAGCGGGGGGAGATACGCAGTATTTT. V is TRBV9 and J is TRBJ2-3, with TRBD2 matching over 13 bases. The CDR3 consists of 15 residues. The germline V gene has CDR1 SGDLS and CDR2 YYNGEE. Germline trimming cut 3 bases from V and 5 bases from J; bases unmatched to any gene: 3.

The chain links TRBV7-9 to TRBJ2-7; TRBD1 is a possible D gene (5 bases). V was cut by 10 bases and J by 3 bases, with 10 bases left in between. Germline CDR1 is SEHNR and CDR2 is FQNEAQ (reference sequence). The CDR3 runs to 11 residues. CDR3 DNA sequence: TGTGCCATCCGGCAGGGCTACGAGCAGTACTTC. Its translation is CAIRQGYEQYF. Complete variable domain (other parts from reference TRBV7-9 and TRBJ2-7): DTGVSQNPRHKITKRGQNVTFRCDPISEHNRLYWYRQTLGQGPEFLTYFQNEAQLEKSRLLSDRFSAERPKGSFSTLEIQRTEQGDSAMYLCAIRQGYEQYFGPGTRLTVT.

The chain carries TRBV19 and TRBJ2-7; possible D gene TRBD1, 6 bases. The V end lost 7 bases, the J end lost 5 bases, and 12 bases lay between the germline ends. Germline V gene lookup returns CDR1 LNHDA and CDR2 SQIVND (reference sequence). The CDR3 is made up of 12 amino acids. The chain's CDR3 is CASTSTGNEQYF. CDR3 sequence (DNA): TGTGCCAGTACCAGCACAGGGAACGAGCAGTACTTC. The whole variable domain, remainder taken from reference TRBV19 and TRBJ2-7, is DGGITQSPKYLFRKEGQNVTLSCEQNLNHDAMYWYRQDPGQGLRLIYYSQIVNDFQKGDIAEGYSVSREKKESFPLTVTSAQKNPTAFYLCASTSTGNEQYFGPGTRLTVT.